The sequence of this T cell receptor (beta chain) was determined in a study of tumor-infiltrating lymphocytes in primary liver carcinoma. Overall study: Patients comprised men and women whose ages fell between 30 and 69 years.

Findings of the study overall: The top-250-clone fraction was significantly higher in tumors than in blood (p = 0.039). Tumor-adjacent and tumor-blood pairs shared a smaller degree of overlap than tumor region pairs.

In the case of this clonotype: Its antigen is currently unknown.

From 450 to 600 ng total RNA, TCR beta cDNA was generated with a primer in the constant region. For TCR beta, libraries were produced by three nested multiplex PCR rounds using slightly modified ARM-PCR. PCR rounds one and two used TRBV1-TRBV30 forward primers with a C-beta reverse primer for approximately 11 cycles each. MiXCR, run by TCRdb on the multiplex PCR reads, gives a single entry per CDR3 protein. The table lists 150,000 to 200,000 distinct CDR3 sequences, about 60% of them singletons. Blood RNA originated from unsorted whole blood, with germline DNA additionally extracted. CDR1 and CDR2 from the germline V gene are MDHEN and SYDVKM. The V gene end was trimmed by 6 bases and the J gene end by 6 bases; junction bases not matched to a gene: 11. The CDR3 runs to 15 residues.

Specimen: peripheral blood. The chain has TRBV28 and TRBJ2-3; the match to TRBD2 covers 8 bases. The source of this sequence is a man aged 35-49 years with primary liver carcinoma and hepatitis B virus infection. The CDR3 protein is CASRFMAGGMDTQYF. The CDR3 nucleotides read TGTGCCAGCAGATTCATGGCGGGGGGAATGGATACGCAGTATTTT. Based on the CDR3 plus reference TRBV28 and TRBJ2-3, the full variable domain is DVKVTQSSRYLVKRTGEKVFLECVQDMDHENMFWYRQDPGLGLRLIYFSYDVKMKEKGDIPEGYSVSREKKERFSLILESASTNQTSMYLCASRFMAGGMDTQYFGPGTRLTVL.